This T cell receptor (beta chain) was identified in a study of blood T cell repertoires in COVID-19. Study background: Samples came from the United States, Italy and Spain, spanning acute and convalescent COVID-19. PBMCs, B-cell-depleted T cells, or T cells were the source of the cDNA or gDNA that made up the material.

Original handling: From reference gene primer amplification, estimates of nucleated cell counts were derived. Repertoires were generated with immunoSEQ multiplex PCR, while TCRdb's copy carries only in-frame clones and drops some. That table is the source of V, J and clone size, and D and trimming were worked out from the DNA. The sample carries more than 95,000 clones, around nine tenths recorded once. This CDR3 is 16 amino acids long. The germline gives CDR1 SGHRS, CDR2 YFSETQ. The junction had 6 bases not matched to a gene; V was cut back by 4 bases and J by 0 bases. This clone was counted a single time.

The chain links TRBV5-1 to TRBJ1-4, with 7 positions matching TRBD1. This TCR was sampled from a man aged 50 to 59 with COVID-19, enrolled during active disease. The source material was peripheral blood. The CDR3 here is CASSLGDSSTNEKLFF. The CDR3 DNA is TGCGCCAGCAGCCTCGGGGACAGCTCAACTAATGAAAAACTGTTTTTT.